Described below is a single T cell receptor (beta chain) sequence and its context. Antigen unknown. The data were obtained in a study of cytomegalovirus exposure and HLA in healthy donors. The CDR3 is made up of 17 amino acids. Trimming took 4 bases from V and 0 from J; bases not matched to a gene: 6. Per germline, CDR1 MRHNA and CDR2 SNTAGT. Study-wide points: Reportedly, cytomegalovirus status was diagnosed with high sensitivity and specificity.

The PCR contained 60 Vbeta and 13 Jbeta primers. Profiled with immunoSEQ multiplex PCR; TCRdb holds only in-frame clones, not every one. This table has approximately 190,000 clones, around 87% appearing once. The rearrangement links TRBV6-4 to TRBJ1-4; 9 nucleotides agree with TRBD1. The receptor's source is a man aged 25-45 years in good health and CMV-seronegative. Sample: PBMCs. CDR3 coding DNA: TGTGCCAGCAGTGGCCCGGGACAGGGAGCAACTAATGAAAAACTGTTTTTT. Translated: CASSGPGQGATNEKLFF.